Listed below are T cell receptor beta chains from one sample, sequenced in a study of blood T cell repertoires in COVID-19. Method: immunoSEQ multiplex PCR; TCRdb's copy keeps in-frame clones and lacks some. This table holds some 260,000 clones, about 81% found once. What was sequenced was PBMCs or T cells enriched from blood (not recorded which). The source is a man younger than 40 with acute COVID-19. The CDR3 runs from the conserved cysteine through the conserved F or W. Fields, in order: J gene, V gene, D gene, clone size, CDR3 length, CDR3 protein, CDR3 DNA. D genes are given only for firm matches. Clone size, where shown, is once, few, many, or a class for clones that have expanded.

J gene: TRBJ1-1; V gene: TRBV27; D gene: -; clone size: -; CDR3 length: 15; CDR3 protein: CASTPTGGLNTEAFF; CDR3 DNA: TGTGCCAGCACCCCGACGGGCGGGCTTAACACTGAAGCTTTCTTT
J gene: TRBJ1-1; V gene: TRBV5-4; D gene: TRBD1; clone size: -; CDR3 length: 14; CDR3 protein: CASSFETGSTEAFF; CDR3 DNA: TGTGCCAGCAGCTTTGAGACAGGGAGTACTGAAGCTTTCTTT
J gene: TRBJ1-4; V gene: TRBV5-1; D gene: TRBD1; clone size: -; CDR3 length: 15; CDR3 protein: CASSHGQGWREKLFF; CDR3 DNA: TGTGCCAGCAGTCATGGACAGGGCTGGAGGGAAAAACTGTTTTTT
J gene: TRBJ2-1; V gene: TRBV12-5; D gene: TRBD2; clone size: -; CDR3 length: 18; CDR3 protein: CASGPLGPSASGRNEQFF; CDR3 DNA: TGTGCTAGTGGTCCGTTGGGGCCTTCGGCTAGCGGGAGGAATGAGCAGTTCTTC
J gene: TRBJ1-2; V gene: TRBV5-1; D gene: -; clone size: -; CDR3 length: 14; CDR3 protein: CASSLQGRDYGYTF; CDR3 DNA: TGCGCCAGCAGCTTACAGGGTAGAGACTATGGCTACACCTTC
J gene: TRBJ1-1; V gene: TRBV29-1; D gene: -; clone size: -; CDR3 length: 12; CDR3 protein: CSAVDRNTEAFF; CDR3 DNA: TGCAGCGCTGTAGACAGGAACACTGAAGCTTTCTTT
J gene: TRBJ1-1; V gene: TRBV6-5; D gene: -; clone size: -; CDR3 length: 13; CDR3 protein: CASSYSKGRPAFF; CDR3 DNA: TGTGCCAGCAGTTACTCGAAGGGGCGTCCAGCTTTCTTT
J gene: TRBJ1-5; V gene: TRBV6-2/TRBV6-3; D gene: -; clone size: -; CDR3 length: 14; CDR3 protein: CASSYASSNQPQHF; CDR3 DNA: TGTGCCAGCAGTTACGCGAGTAGCAATCAGCCCCAGCATTTT
J gene: TRBJ2-3; V gene: TRBV9; D gene: TRBD2; clone size: -; CDR3 length: 13; CDR3 protein: CASSAGGTDTQYF; CDR3 DNA: TGTGCCAGCTCAGCGGGGGGCACAGATACGCAGTATTTT
J gene: TRBJ2-5; V gene: TRBV5-4; D gene: TRBD2; clone size: -; CDR3 length: 13; CDR3 protein: CASSYPGRETQYF; CDR3 DNA: TGTGCCAGCAGTTATCCCGGGAGGGAGACCCAGTACTTC
J gene: TRBJ1-2; V gene: TRBV18; D gene: TRBD1; clone size: -; CDR3 length: 14; CDR3 protein: CASSRDSPWYGYTF; CDR3 DNA: TGTGCCAGCTCACGGGACAGCCCTTGGTATGGCTACACCTTC
J gene: TRBJ1-2; V gene: TRBV28; D gene: -; clone size: -; CDR3 length: 13; CDR3 protein: CASRRPGARGYTF; CDR3 DNA: TGTGCCAGCAGGCGCCCAGGGGCGAGGGGCTACACCTTC
J gene: TRBJ1-2; V gene: TRBV27; D gene: -; clone size: -; CDR3 length: 15; CDR3 protein: CASSPSGGSYYGYTF; CDR3 DNA: TGTGCCAGCAGCCCCTCGGGGGGCAGTTACTATGGCTACACCTTC
J gene: TRBJ1-6; V gene: TRBV9; D gene: TRBD1; clone size: -; CDR3 length: 18; CDR3 protein: CASNQNPGQGQFNSPLHF; CDR3 DNA: TGTGCCAGCAACCAAAATCCGGGACAGGGTCAATTTAATTCACCCCTCCACTTT
J gene: TRBJ1-2; V gene: TRBV6-5; D gene: TRBD1; clone size: once; CDR3 length: 13; CDR3 protein: CASSYSTGDRGTF; CDR3 DNA: TGTGCCAGCAGTTACTCGACAGGGGACCGGGGGACCTTC
J gene: TRBJ1-3; V gene: TRBV27; D gene: -; clone size: -; CDR3 length: 14; CDR3 protein: CASSLFRGGNTIYF; CDR3 DNA: TGTGCCAGCAGTTTATTCCGCGGTGGAAACACCATATATTTT
J gene: TRBJ2-4; V gene: TRBV19; D gene: -; clone size: -; CDR3 length: 15; CDR3 protein: CASKGNVLAKNIQYF; CDR3 DNA: TGTGCCAGTAAGGGGAACGTCTTAGCCAAAAACATTCAGTACTTC
J gene: TRBJ1-2; V gene: TRBV7-9; D gene: -; clone size: -; CDR3 length: 16; CDR3 protein: CASTLRGGADGYGYTF; CDR3 DNA: TGTGCCAGCACCCTCCGCGGGGGGGCGGATGGCTATGGCTACACCTTC
J gene: TRBJ1-4; V gene: TRBV7-2; D gene: TRBD1; clone size: -; CDR3 length: 15; CDR3 protein: CASSSIGTATEKLFF; CDR3 DNA: TGTGCCAGCAGCTCGATCGGGACAGCAACTGAAAAACTGTTTTTT
J gene: TRBJ2-1; V gene: TRBV6-4; D gene: -; clone size: -; CDR3 length: 16; CDR3 protein: CASSDSRRGGRYEQFF; CDR3 DNA: TGTGCCAGCAGTGACTCACGGAGGGGGGGCCGTTATGAGCAGTTCTTC
J gene: TRBJ1-4; V gene: TRBV19; D gene: -; clone size: -; CDR3 length: 14; CDR3 protein: CASSILTPNEKLFF; CDR3 DNA: TGTGCCAGTAGTATATTAACACCTAATGAAAAACTGTTTTTT
J gene: TRBJ2-5; V gene: TRBV5-4; D gene: -; clone size: few; CDR3 length: 12; CDR3 protein: CASSLTGETQYF; CDR3 DNA: TGTGCCAGCAGCTTGACGGGAGAGACCCAGTACTTC
J gene: TRBJ1-4; V gene: TRBV4-1; D gene: TRBD1; clone size: -; CDR3 length: 15; CDR3 protein: CASSRPTGGKEKLFF; CDR3 DNA: TGCGCCAGCAGCCGCCCGACAGGGGGGAAGGAAAAACTGTTTTTT
J gene: TRBJ1-2; V gene: TRBV24-1; D gene: TRBD1; clone size: once; CDR3 length: 16; CDR3 protein: CATSDPGTGGNYGYTF; CDR3 DNA: TGTGCCACCAGTGACCCAGGGACAGGGGGTAACTATGGCTACACCTTC
J gene: TRBJ1-5; V gene: TRBV11-2; D gene: TRBD1; clone size: -; CDR3 length: 14; CDR3 protein: CASSPDRGNQPQHF; CDR3 DNA: TGTGCCAGCAGCCCCGACAGGGGCAATCAGCCCCAGCATTTT
J gene: TRBJ1-1; V gene: TRBV6-5; D gene: -; clone size: -; CDR3 length: 14; CDR3 protein: CASGTRPSGSEAFF; CDR3 DNA: TGTGCCAGCGGCACCAGACCTTCAGGGTCTGAAGCTTTCTTT
J gene: TRBJ2-3; V gene: TRBV7-2; D gene: -; clone size: -; CDR3 length: 12; CDR3 protein: CASSFNRVAQYF; CDR3 DNA: TGTGCCAGCAGCTTTAATCGGGTGGCGCAGTATTTT
J gene: TRBJ2-2; V gene: TRBV28; D gene: -; clone size: many; CDR3 length: 13; CDR3 protein: CAGAAGVPGELFF; CDR3 DNA: TGTGCCGGAGCCGCCGGGGTTCCCGGGGAGCTGTTTTTT
J gene: TRBJ2-5; V gene: TRBV30; D gene: TRBD1; clone size: -; CDR3 length: 14; CDR3 protein: CAWSEALTGGTQYF; CDR3 DNA: TGTGCCTGGAGTGAAGCCCTTACAGGGGGAACCCAGTACTTC
J gene: TRBJ1-2; V gene: TRBV6-5; D gene: TRBD1; clone size: -; CDR3 length: 15; CDR3 protein: CASSPSDRGRSGYTF; CDR3 DNA: TGTGCCAGCAGCCCCTCCGACAGGGGAAGGAGTGGCTACACCTTC
J gene: TRBJ2-1; V gene: TRBV28; D gene: -; clone size: -; CDR3 length: 13; CDR3 protein: CASSYTGRNEQFF; CDR3 DNA: TGTGCCAGCAGTTACACAGGGCGCAATGAGCAGTTCTTC